The 16 T cell receptor beta chains below were found in one sample sequenced in a study of cytomegalovirus exposure and HLA in healthy donors. PCR used 60 Vbeta primers and 13 Jbeta primers. Assay: immunoSEQ multiplex PCR; the TCRdb copy retains only in-frame clones and omits some. This sample has some 45,000 clones; about 85% occur once, and the top ten carry approximately 8%. Sample: PBMCs. Receptor source: a woman aged 40 to 49 in good health and CMV-seropositive.

This clone was counted a single time. This chain links TRBV7-2 with TRBJ1-2; 7 bases map to TRBD1. There are 16 residues in the CDR3. Germline V gene sequence: CDR1 SGHTA, CDR2 FQGNSA. V lost 5 bases and J lost 3; bases outside the gene matches: 12. CDR3 DNA sequence: TGTGCCAGCAGCGCCAACCTCAGGGGGTTAGACTATGGCTACACCTTC. It specifies CASSANLRGLDYGYTF.

Judged by abundance, this clone is medium-sized. V gene TRBV16 combines with J gene TRBJ2-7; no reliable D call. From germline, CDR1 is KGHSY and CDR2 FQNENV. V lost 0 bases and J lost 2, with 14 bases in between. This CDR3 has 16 amino acids. The CDR3 bases are TGTGCCAGCAGCCAATCTGGTCGACTTACGGCCTACGAGCAGTACTTC. Its translation: CASSQSGRLTAYEQYF.

The chain uses TRBV11-3 and TRBJ2-2, with TRBD1 matching 7 bases. The length of the CDR3 is 16 residues. Looked up from germline, CDR1 is SGHNT and CDR2 is YENEEA. With 2 bases clipped from V and 1 base from J, the junction kept 4 bases outside the gene matches. The CDR3 protein is CASSLQGELNTGELFF. The CDR3 nucleotides are TGTGCCAGCAGCTTACAGGGGGAGTTGAACACCGGGGAGCTGTTTTTT.

To note about this clone: One end of the junction is discordant with germline, which a read error may explain. The rearrangement joins TRBV7-9 to TRBJ2-7; D might be TRBD2 (6 bases). Germline CDR1 is SEHNR and CDR2 is FQNEAQ (reference sequence). The CDR3 is made up of 16 amino acids. The CDR3, as DNA: TGTTCCAGCAGCGCCTCGGCGGGACCGCCTTTAGACGAGCAGTACTTC. Its protein product is CSSSASAGPPLDEQYF.

The chain is built from TRBV5-4 and TRBJ2-1; 9 nucleotides agree with TRBD1. The J segment lost 7 bases and the V segment lost 3 bases, leaving 11 bases of the junction unmatched. The CDR3 is 16 amino acids. Looked up from germline, CDR1 is SGHNT and CDR2 is YYREEE (reference sequence). CDR3 region: CASSSPRQGERNEQFF. CDR3 sequence (DNA): TGTGCCAGCAGCTCACCCAGACAGGGGGAGAGGAATGAGCAGTTCTTC.

The V and J genes are TRBV5-1 and TRBJ2-6; TRBD1 matches at 9 bases. Trimming removed 0 bases from V and 1 base from J; junction bases left unmatched: 17. The CDR3 has 22 residues. CDR1 SGHRS and CDR2 YFSETQ come from the germline V gene. The CDR3 DNA follows: TGCGCCAGCAGCTTGGCCTGGGTGGTCTTGACAGGGGGTAATTCTGGGGCCAACGTCCTGACTTTC. Translating gives CASSLAWVVLTGGNSGANVLTF.

The rearrangement uses TRBV7-2 and TRBJ2-3; D might be TRBD2 (6 bases). Per the germline V gene, CDR1 is SGHTA and CDR2 is FQGNSA. This CDR3 has 14 amino acids. The V and J ends lost 5 bases and 7 bases respectively, with 16 bases between them. The CDR3 protein is CASSPPREMNTQYF. The CDR3 coding sequence is TGTGCCAGCAGCCCCCCTCGGGAGATGAATACGCAGTATTTT.

V is TRBV6-5 and J is TRBJ2-5; 11 bases fit TRBD2. The V and J ends lost 4 bases and 9 bases, in that order; junction bases with no gene match: 13. The CDR3 runs to 16 residues. Per germline, CDR1 MNHEY and CDR2 SVGAGI. The CDR3 here is CASSFDSGGGGRAQYF. CDR3 nucleotide sequence: TGTGCCAGCAGTTTTGATAGCGGGGGGGGTGGAAGGGCCCAGTACTTC.

The genes are TRBV18 and TRBJ2-6; D is uncertain. The CDR3 has 14 amino acids. V gave up 3 bases and J gave up 0 bases, with 3 bases separating them. Germline V gene lookup returns CDR1 KGHSH and CDR2 LQKENI. The CDR3 spells CASSPLSGANVLTF. The CDR3 DNA reads as TGTGCCAGCTCACCCCTCTCTGGGGCCAACGTCCTGACTTTC.

The chain is built from TRBV5-4 and TRBJ1-1; D remains unclear. The CDR3 has 14 residues. CDR1 and CDR2 (germline): SGHNT, YYREEE (reference sequence). V was trimmed by 0 bases and J by 4 bases, leaving 10 bases between them. CDR3 sequence reads: CASSLAQGGTEAFF. CDR3 DNA: TGTGCCAGCAGCTTGGCCCAAGGCGGCACTGAAGCTTTCTTT.

In this sample, this clone turned up once. The chain couples TRBV7-9 to TRBJ1-2; 9 positions agree with TRBD1. The V gene end was trimmed by 4 bases and the J gene end by 5 bases; junction bases not matched to a gene: 14. From germline, CDR1 is SEHNR and CDR2 FQNEAQ (reference sequence). This CDR3 has 17 amino acids. The chain's CDR3 is CASSSTKTGGVRYGYTF. CDR3 sequence (DNA): TGTGCCAGCAGCTCCACTAAGACAGGGGGGGTCCGTTATGGCTACACCTTC.

The chain is built from TRBV7-2 and TRBJ2-5, with D unclear. Germline assignment: CDR1 SGHTA and CDR2 FQGNSA. Deletions cut 2 bases from V and 3 bases from J, with 10 bases between. The CDR3 consists of 14 residues. In DNA form, the CDR3 reads TGTGCCAGCAGCTTACCGGTTACCGAAGAGACCCAGTACTTC. It codes for CASSLPVTEETQYF.

This clone was counted only a few times. The chain joins TRBV6-1 to TRBJ1-4; D may be TRBD1 (6 bases). CDR1 is MNHNS, CDR2 SASEGT, per germline. This CDR3 spans 15 amino acids. The V end lost 2 bases, the J end lost 3 bases, and 10 bases lay between the germline ends. CDR3 nucleotide sequence: TGTGCCAGCAGTGAAATCAGGGGATCTAATGAAAAACTGTTTTTT. Protein product: CASSEIRGSNEKLFF.

The chain employs TRBV14 and TRBJ2-2; tentative D call: TRBD1 (6 bases). Germline V lookup: CDR1 SGHDN, CDR2 FVKESK. This CDR3 contains 16 residues. Trimming removed 5 bases at V and 2 bases at J, with 15 bases between. The DNA for the CDR3 is TGTGCCAGCAGCTCCATACAGGGAATTAACACCGGGGAGCTGTTTTTT. It translates to CASSSIQGINTGELFF.

The V gene is TRBV11-3, the J gene TRBJ2-3; 7 bases map to TRBD1. This CDR3 comprises 14 residues. With V trimmed by 5 bases and J by 2 bases, 4 bases remained unmatched. The germline V gene has CDR1 SGHNT and CDR2 YENEEA. CDR3 in amino acids: CASSHGTATDTQYF. DNA of the CDR3: TGTGCCAGCAGCCACGGGACAGCCACAGATACGCAGTATTTT.

The chain uses TRBV19 and TRBJ2-7; no firm D call. Germline lookup yields CDR1 LNHDA and CDR2 SQIVND (reference sequence). The V and J ends lost 1 base and 9 bases respectively, with 16 bases between them. This CDR3 spans 14 amino acids. CDR3 bases: TGTGCCAGTAGTATAGCTTACCCTTACGAGCGGCAGTACTTC. Encoded protein: CASSIAYPYERQYF.